This is a list of T cell receptor beta chains from one sample in a study of immune cell composition in non-small cell lung cancer. Sequenced by immunoSEQ multiplex PCR; TCRdb stores in-frame clones only, minus some. The repertoire has 13,000 or so clones, around 75% of them found once; the top ten carry 13% to 15%. Material: lung tumor tissue. The receptors shown here come from a human donor with non-small cell lung cancer. Each CDR3 is given with its conserved first and last residue. Each record gives: V gene, D gene, clone size, J gene, CDR3 DNA, CDR3 protein. A D gene is named only where the DNA matches it firmly. Clone size is given for some rows only: seen once, a few or many times, or a class if the clone is expanded.

V: TRBV7-3
D: .
size: few
J: TRBJ2-5
DNA: TGTGCCAGCAGCTTCCAGGGCCAAGAGACCCAGTACTTC
CDR3: CASSFQGQETQYF

V: TRBV6-1
D: .
size: .
J: TRBJ1-6
DNA: TGTGCCAGCATTTTTCAGGGATTAAGCAATTCACCCCTCCACTTT
CDR3: CASIFQGLSNSPLHF

V: TRBV7-2
D: TRBD1
size: few
J: TRBJ1-1
DNA: TGTGCCAGCAGCTTTTCCGGGACAGGGATTGTTAGGGCTTTCTTT
CDR3: CASSFSGTGIVRAFF

V: TRBV7-8
D: .
size: .
J: TRBJ2-7
DNA: TGTGCCAGCAGCTTACAGACAGCGAGCAACGAGCAGTACTTC
CDR3: CASSLQTASNEQYF

V: TRBV7-9
D: TRBD1
size: few
J: TRBJ2-7
DNA: TGTGCCAGCAGCTTAGCTCTAGGACAGGGGAACGAGCAGTACTTC
CDR3: CASSLALGQGNEQYF

V: TRBV5-1
D: TRBD1
size: .
J: TRBJ2-6
DNA: TGCGCCAGCAGATCGGGACAGGGCTCTTTGGGGGCCAACGTCCTGACTTTC
CDR3: CASRSGQGSLGANVLTF

V: TRBV10-3
D: TRBD2
size: .
J: TRBJ2-1
DNA: TGTGCCATCAGTGAGGGGACTAGCGTGTACAATGAGCAGTTCTTC
CDR3: CAISEGTSVYNEQFF

V: TRBV19
D: .
size: .
J: TRBJ2-1
DNA: TGTGCCAGTCAAACGGCGGGGGCTTACAATGAGCAGTTCTTC
CDR3: CASQTAGAYNEQFF

V: TRBV21-1
D: .
size: once
J: TRBJ2-7
DNA: TGTGCCAGCAGCAAACTAACTACTAGCGGGTACTCCTACGAGCAGTACTTC
CDR3: CASSKLTTSGYSYEQYF

V: TRBV7-2
D: .
size: .
J: TRBJ2-1
DNA: TGTGCCAGCAGCCCCCATCTAGGATTCAATGAGCAGTTCTTC
CDR3: CASSPHLGFNEQFF

V: TRBV18
D: TRBD1
size: .
J: TRBJ1-2
DNA: TGTGCCAGCTCACCTCCCGGGACAGGGCCAGGCTACACCTTC
CDR3: CASSPPGTGPGYTF

V: TRBV9
D: .
size: .
J: TRBJ1-1
DNA: TGTGCCAGCAGCCCCCGGGTTGGCACTGAAGCTTTCTTT
CDR3: CASSPRVGTEAFF

V: TRBV5-5
D: .
size: .
J: TRBJ2-6
DNA: TGTGCCAGCAGCTTGGACAGATTCTACTCTGGGGCCAACGTCCTGACTTTC
CDR3: CASSLDRFYSGANVLTF

V: TRBV18
D: .
size: .
J: TRBJ1-5
DNA: TGTGCCAGCTCACCACAGGGGAAGCAGCCCCAGCATTTT
CDR3: CASSPQGKQPQHF

V: TRBV10-3
D: TRBD1
size: .
J: TRBJ1-5
DNA: TGTGCCATCAGTGAAAGACAGGGGGCAGGTCAGCCCCAGCATTTT
CDR3: CAISERQGAGQPQHF

V: TRBV5-4
D: .
size: .
J: TRBJ2-6
DNA: TGTGCCAGCAGCTCCGCAGGGAACTCTGGGGCCAACGTCCTGACTTTC
CDR3: CASSSAGNSGANVLTF

V: TRBV5-4
D: .
size: .
J: TRBJ2-2
DNA: TGTGCCAGCAGCTTGAACAGGGAGAGCACCGGGGAGCTGTTTTTT
CDR3: CASSLNRESTGELFF

V: TRBV7-2
D: TRBD2
size: once
J: TRBJ2-7
DNA: TGTGCCAGCAGCTTCGGGGGACTAGAATACGAGCAGTACTTC
CDR3: CASSFGGLEYEQYF

V: TRBV7-8
D: .
size: once
J: TRBJ2-7
DNA: TGTGCCAGCAGCTTACCCCTATCAGCGGGCGGTCTCGAGCAGTACTTC
CDR3: CASSLPLSAGGLEQYF

V: TRBV6-5
D: .
size: few
J: TRBJ1-6
DNA: TGTGCCAGCACCACTGGGGGGGCTAACTCACCCCTCCACTTT
CDR3: CASTTGGANSPLHF

V: TRBV7-9
D: .
size: few
J: TRBJ1-1
DNA: TGTGCCAGCAGCCTCGGGGGGAGGACTGAAGCTTTCTTT
CDR3: CASSLGGRTEAFF

V: TRBV5-5
D: .
size: .
J: TRBJ2-3
DNA: TGTGCCAGCAGTTCCGGGACTGCCACAGATACGCAGTATTTT
CDR3: CASSSGTATDTQYF

V: TRBV7-2
D: TRBD2
size: once
J: TRBJ2-1
DNA: TGTGCCAGCAGCTCACCGGGACTAGCGGGAGTTGGGCAGTTCTTC
CDR3: CASSSPGLAGVGQFF

V: TRBV6-6
D: TRBD1
size: few
J: TRBJ2-7
DNA: TGTGCCAGCAGTTTGACAGGGGAAGAGGACGAGCAGTACTTC
CDR3: CASSLTGEEDEQYF

V: TRBV7-2
D: TRBD2
size: .
J: TRBJ2-3
DNA: TGTGCCAGCAGCTTAGTGTCTAGCGGGGGGGCGACAGATACGCAGTATTTT
CDR3: CASSLVSSGGATDTQYF